The source of this T cell receptor (beta chain) is a study of blood T cell repertoires in COVID-19. In the study overall: There were acute and convalescent COVID-19 samples, and they came from the United States, Italy and Spain. The analysed material was cDNA or gDNA that came from T cells, B-cell-depleted T cells, or PBMCs.

CDR3 length: 17 amino acids. V was clipped by 4 bases and J by 5 bases; unmatched bases: 14. Germline V gives CDR1 WNHNN, CDR2 SYGVQD (reference sequence). This clone came up once. In the authors' methods: Amplification of reference gene primers was used by the study to estimate nucleated cell counts. Sequencing used immunoSEQ multiplex PCR; TCRdb keeps in-frame clones, though not all of them. That table furnishes V, J and clone size, whereas the DNA furnished D and trimming. The data hold about 70,000 clones, with 79% observed a single time. The clonotype comes from a woman aged 55-70 years with acute or convalescent COVID-19. Source material: peripheral blood. The chain has TRBV10-1 and TRBJ1-2, with TRBD1 matching 9 bases. The CDR3 nucleotides read TGCGCCAGCAGTGTCCGTGTGCACAGGGGGCTTCGGTATGGCTACACCTTC. The encoded protein is CASSVRVHRGLRYGYTF.